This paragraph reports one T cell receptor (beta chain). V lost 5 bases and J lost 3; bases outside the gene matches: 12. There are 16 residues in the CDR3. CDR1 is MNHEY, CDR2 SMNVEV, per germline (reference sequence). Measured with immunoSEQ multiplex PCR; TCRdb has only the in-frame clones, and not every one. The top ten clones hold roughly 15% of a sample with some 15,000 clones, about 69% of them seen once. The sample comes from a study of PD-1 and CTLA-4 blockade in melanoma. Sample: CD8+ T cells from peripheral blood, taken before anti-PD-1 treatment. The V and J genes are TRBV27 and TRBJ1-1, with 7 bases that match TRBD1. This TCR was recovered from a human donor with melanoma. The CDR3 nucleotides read TGTGCCAGCAGTCCATACAGGGGTGTGTCGCACACTGAAGCTTTCTTT. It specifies CASSPYRGVSHTEAFF.